These 26 T cell receptor beta chains share one sample of origin, sequenced in a study of CD8 T cells in Susac syndrome. Random hexamers were used to reverse transcribe the RNA input (about 0.5 to 1 ug). TCRdb ran MiXCR on the immunoSEQ multiplex PCR reads and lists one entry per CDR3 protein. The repertoire holds a few hundred thousand distinct CDR3 sequences, with 75% to 90% as singletons. The sequenced material came from CD8+ T cells from PBMCs. The receptors here all came from a human donor with multiple sclerosis.

The chain links TRBV30 to TRBJ2-3; TRBD2 matches at 8 bases. This CDR3 has 13 residues. The V gene's germline CDR1 is GTSNPN and CDR2 SVGIG (reference sequence). Trimming cost V 4 bases and J 3 bases; bases outside gene matches: 3. Here the CDR3 reads CAWTAGETDTQYF. CDR3 in DNA: TGTGCCTGGACAGCGGGGGAGACAGATACGCAGTATTTT.

The chain combines TRBV28 with TRBJ2-3; 13 bases fit TRBD2. The CDR3 totals 18 residues. The trim removed 6 bases at V and 0 bases at J, leaving 9 bases unmatched. The germline gives CDR1 MDHEN, CDR2 SYDVKM. Here the CDR3 reads CASSHRLAGGPSTDTQYF. DNA of the CDR3: TGTGCCAGCAGCCACCGACTAGCGGGAGGCCCTAGCACAGATACGCAGTATTTT.

Only one count was recorded for this clonotype. The chain uses TRBV7-9 and TRBJ2-3, with TRBD1 as a possible D gene (6 bases). The germline gives CDR1 SEHNR, CDR2 FQNEAQ (reference sequence). The CDR3 length is 15 residues. The V end lost 10 bases, the J end lost 2 bases, and 19 bases lay between the germline ends. The CDR3 region has the DNA TGTGCCACCATAGGGGCAGGGGCTCACACAGATACGCAGTATTTT. Its protein product is CATIGAGAHTDTQYF.

This clonotype came up once. The CDR3: CASQGPPLDQPQHF. In DNA, the CDR3 is TGTGCCAGCCAGGGTCCCCCACTTGATCAGCCCCAGCATTTT. The chain uses TRBV12-3 or TRBV12-4 and TRBJ1-5, with D perhaps TRBD1 (5 bases). Deletions cut 8 bases from V and 5 bases from J, with 16 bases between. The CDR3 runs to 14 residues.

The rearrangement links TRBV6-5 to TRBJ2-7; D may be TRBD1 (6 bases). The V gene lost 1 base and the J gene lost 5 bases, with 18 bases spanning the gap. The CDR3 totals 16 residues. The V gene's germline CDR1 is MNHEY and CDR2 SVGAGI. The CDR3 DNA reads TGTGCCAGCAGTTACTACCCCCCAAGGGGGTGGAACGAGCAGTACTTC. Protein sequence: CASSYYPPRGWNEQYF.

This chain connects TRBV27 to TRBJ2-1; D not resolved. V was trimmed by 11 bases and J by 4 bases, leaving 12 bases between them. This CDR3 region has 12 residues. Germline lookup yields CDR1 MNHEY and CDR2 SMNVEV (reference sequence). The CDR3 loop is CAAESAYNEQFF. DNA of the CDR3: TGTGCCGCAGAGTCTGCTTACAATGAGCAGTTCTTC.

V usage is TRBV5-8 and J usage is TRBJ2-1, with D hard to call. CDR1 and CDR2 from the germline V gene are SGHTS and YDEGEE. The CDR3 loop spans 12 amino acids. Trimming stripped 4 bases from V and 6 bases from J, with 8 bases between. The CDR3 bases are TGTGCCAGCAGCCCCGGACCCAATGAGCAGTTCTTC. Translating it yields CASSPGPNEQFF.

The V gene is TRBV7-9, the J gene TRBJ2-1; D is ambiguous. Germline values: CDR1 SEHNR, CDR2 FQNEAQ (reference sequence). The CDR3 has 15 amino acids. Between the trimmed V and J ends, which lost 0 bases and 0 bases, there was a span of 6 bases. CDR3 sequence reads: CASSLAVPSYNEQFF. The CDR3 nucleotides read TGTGCCAGCAGCTTAGCCGTGCCCTCCTACAATGAGCAGTTCTTC.

The gene calls are TRBV28 and TRBJ1-6, with D tentatively TRBD1 (5 bases). Germline V gives CDR1 MDHEN, CDR2 SYDVKM. The CDR3 sequence is 13 residues long. V lost 5 bases and J 8 bases, leaving 10 bases between the germline ends. CDR3 sequence: CASSILRDSPLHF. CDR3 DNA sequence: TGTGCCAGCAGTATCCTCAGGGATTCACCCCTCCACTTT.

J is TRBJ2-4 and V is TRBV28; the D gene is possibly TRBD1 (6 bases). From germline, CDR1 is MDHEN and CDR2 SYDVKM. The ends were cut back, 6 bases at V and 0 bases at J, with 21 bases in the middle. This CDR3 is 18 amino acids long. The CDR3 loop is CASRRSGGLELAKNIQYF. As DNA, the CDR3 is TGTGCCAGCAGACGAAGTGGGGGCTTAGAGCTAGCCAAAAACATTCAGTACTTC.

The genes are TRBV11-2 and TRBJ2-3; TRBD1 aligns across 9 bases. V shed 3 bases and J 5 bases; nucleotides not matched to a gene: 9. Germline loops: CDR1 SGHAT, CDR2 FQNNGV. This CDR3 comprises 16 residues. DNA for the CDR3: TGTGCCAGCAGCTTCCAGAAGGACAGGGGAAGAGATACGCAGTATTTT. It translates to CASSFQKDRGRDTQYF.

This clonotype was found once. V gene TRBV7-9 combines with J gene TRBJ1-2; D is undetermined. Trimming removed 1 base at V and 8 bases at J, with 17 bases between. Germline assignment: CDR1 SEHNR and CDR2 FQNEAQ (reference sequence). The CDR3 has 15 amino acids. This CDR3 is CASSLDAGDPEGYTF. In DNA, the CDR3 is TGTGCCAGCAGCTTAGATGCGGGTGATCCAGAAGGCTACACCTTC.

The chain couples TRBV4-3 to TRBJ2-7; weak D call: TRBD2 (5 bases). Germline CDR1 reads LGHNA; CDR2 reads YSLEER. V lost 1 base to trimming and J lost 7 bases, with 17 bases between them. The CDR3 contains 15 residues. As DNA, the CDR3 is TGCGCCAGCAGCCAAGCCCTTGGAGATTCGGGGGAGCAGTACTTC. Translation gives CASSQALGDSGEQYF.

The rearrangement joins TRBV12-3 or TRBV12-4 to TRBJ2-2; possibly TRBD1 for D (5 bases). This CDR3 has 16 residues. Trimming left V 7 bases short and J 0 bases short, with 15 bases between. The CDR3 region has the DNA TGTGCCAGCACCCCTACCCCGACAGCGAACACCGGGGAGCTGTTTTTT. This encodes CASTPTPTANTGELFF.

This chain links TRBV29-1 with TRBJ1-3, with unresolved D. The CDR3 length is 14 residues. V shed 6 bases and J shed 0 bases, with 12 bases lying between them. CDR1 SQVTM and CDR2 ANQGSEA come from the germline V gene. CDR3: CSVRDGNSGNTIYF. The CDR3 DNA is TGCAGCGTCCGTGACGGTAACTCTGGAAACACCATATATTTT.

The rearrangement uses TRBV9 and TRBJ1-2; tentatively, D is TRBD1 (5 bases). CDR1 is SGDLS, CDR2 YYNGEE, per germline. This CDR3 has 17 residues. Trimming left V 3 bases short and J 0 bases short, with 18 bases between. This CDR3 is CASSGGSGKRANYGYTF. Written as DNA, the CDR3 is TGTGCCAGCAGCGGAGGATCAGGGAAGAGAGCTAACTATGGCTACACCTTC.

V gene TRBV6-1 combines with J gene TRBJ1-2; 9 positions agree with TRBD1. Germline assignment: CDR1 MNHNS and CDR2 SASEGT. V lost 5 bases to trimming and J lost 2 bases; unmatched junction nucleotides: 6. The CDR3 sequence is 15 residues long. In DNA, the CDR3 is TGTGCCAGCAGTCCTACCGGGACAGGGAACTATGGCTACACCTTC. This translates into CASSPTGTGNYGYTF.

The chain links TRBV6-1 to TRBJ2-1; 8 nucleotides align to TRBD2. The V and J ends lost 5 bases and 4 bases, in that order; junction bases with no gene match: 4. This CDR3 has 14 residues. Germline CDR1 and CDR2: MNHNS and SASEGT. The CDR3 sequence: CASSSGGIYNEQFF. The CDR3 coding sequence is TGTGCCAGCAGTAGCGGGGGCATTTACAATGAGCAGTTCTTC.

This clonotype appeared a single time. Here the CDR3 DNA reads TGTGCCAGCAGCAGCGAGCAGGTGGGCGGGGAGCTGTTTTTT. It encodes CASSSEQVGGELFF. This chain joins TRBV13 and TRBJ2-2; D gene uncertain. The CDR3 consists of 14 residues. CDR1 and CDR2 from the germline V gene are PRHDT and FYEKMQ (reference sequence). Between the trimmed V and J ends, which lost 5 bases and 7 bases, there was a span of 14 bases.

The chain combines TRBV19 with TRBJ2-5; perhaps D is TRBD1 or TRBD2 (5 bases each). Germline V gives CDR1 LNHDA, CDR2 SQIVND (reference sequence). Trimming left V 2 bases short and J 4 bases short, with 14 bases between. There are 15 residues in the CDR3. In DNA, the CDR3 is TGTGCCAGTAGTATATGGGGACCTGGGCTAGAGACCCAGTACTTC. Its translation is CASSIWGPGLETQYF.

This chain joins TRBV7-9 and TRBJ1-2; possible D gene TRBD1, 6 bases. CDR1 and CDR2 (germline): SEHNR, FQNEAQ (reference sequence). Trimming removed 0 bases at V and 5 bases at J, with 16 bases between. The length of the CDR3 is 16 residues. In DNA, the CDR3 is TGTGCCAGCAGCTTAGCAAGGCAGGGGAGGAATTATGGCTACACCTTC. Amino acid sequence: CASSLARQGRNYGYTF.

The gene calls are TRBV19 and TRBJ2-7; 7 bases fit TRBD1. The CDR3 covers 12 residues. V dropped 5 bases and J dropped 3; count of bases not matched to a gene: 1. Germline CDR1 is LNHDA and CDR2 is SQIVND (reference sequence). The CDR3 here is CASSGQVYEQYF. CDR3 DNA sequence: TGTGCCAGTAGTGGACAGGTCTACGAGCAGTACTTC.

The chain joins TRBV7-2 to TRBJ1-1; tentative D call: TRBD1 (6 bases). CDR3 length: 17 residues. Germline assignment: CDR1 SGHTA and CDR2 FQGNSA. V lost 1 base to trimming and J lost 0 bases, with 15 bases between them. The CDR3 DNA follows: TGTGCCAGCAGCTTAGTCCCCTGGGGGCTCATGAACACTGAAGCTTTCTTT. Encoded protein: CASSLVPWGLMNTEAFF.

This clonotype has only a few counts. The chain joins TRBV27 to TRBJ2-7, with 10 bases that match TRBD1. The junction had 3 bases not matched to a gene; V was cut back by 2 bases and J by 5 bases. CDR1 MNHEY and CDR2 SMNVEV come from the germline V gene (reference sequence). The CDR3 contains 14 residues. For the CDR3, the DNA is TGTGCCAGCAGTTTAGCGGGACAGGGGAACGAGCAGTACTTC. Encoded protein: CASSLAGQGNEQYF.

J is TRBJ2-2 and V is TRBV5-1; 12 bases are a match to TRBD2. Unmatched junction bases numbered 7, after V lost 3 bases and J lost 4 bases. CDR3 length equals 17 residues. CDR1 is SGHRS and CDR2 is YFSETQ in the germline V gene. In nucleotides, the CDR3 is TGCGCCAGCAGCTCCGGGACTAGCGGGTTTTCCACCGGGGAGCTGTTTTTT. Amino acid sequence: CASSSGTSGFSTGELFF.

This chain links TRBV13 with TRBJ2-1; D remains ambiguous. Trimming took 6 bases from V and 0 from J, leaving 9 bases between them. Per the germline V gene, CDR1 is PRHDT and CDR2 is FYEKMQ (reference sequence). The CDR3 spans 14 residues. CDR3 nucleotide sequence: TGTGCCAGCAGGGTGGGAAGCTCCTACAATGAGCAGTTCTTC. Translated, it gives CASRVGSSYNEQFF.